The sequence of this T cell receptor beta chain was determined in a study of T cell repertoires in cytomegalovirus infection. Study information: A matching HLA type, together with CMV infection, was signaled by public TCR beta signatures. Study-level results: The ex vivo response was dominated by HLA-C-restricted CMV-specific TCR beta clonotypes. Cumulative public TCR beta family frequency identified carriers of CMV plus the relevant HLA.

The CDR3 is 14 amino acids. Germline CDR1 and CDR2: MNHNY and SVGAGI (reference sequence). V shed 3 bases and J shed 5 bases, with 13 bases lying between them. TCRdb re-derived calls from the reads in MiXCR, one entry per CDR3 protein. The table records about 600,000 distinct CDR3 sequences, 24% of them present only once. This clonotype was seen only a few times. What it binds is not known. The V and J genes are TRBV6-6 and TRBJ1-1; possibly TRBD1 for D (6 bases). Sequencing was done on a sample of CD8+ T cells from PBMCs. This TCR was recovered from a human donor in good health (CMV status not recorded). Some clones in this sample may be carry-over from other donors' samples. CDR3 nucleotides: TGTGCCAGCAGTTATGGGCAGGGGAGGACTGAAGCTTTCTTT. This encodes CASSYGQGRTEAFF.